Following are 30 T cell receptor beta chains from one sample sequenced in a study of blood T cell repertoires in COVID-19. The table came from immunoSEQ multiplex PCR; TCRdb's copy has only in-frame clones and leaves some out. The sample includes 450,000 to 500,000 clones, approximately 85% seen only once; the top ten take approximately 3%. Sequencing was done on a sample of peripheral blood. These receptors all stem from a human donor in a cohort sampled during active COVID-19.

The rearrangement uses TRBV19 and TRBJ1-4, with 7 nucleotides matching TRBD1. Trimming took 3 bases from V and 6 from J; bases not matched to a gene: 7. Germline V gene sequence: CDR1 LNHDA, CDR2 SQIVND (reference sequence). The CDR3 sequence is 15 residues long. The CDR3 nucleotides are TGTGCCAGTAGTATCCCTCGCACAGGGGATGAAAAACTGTTTTTT. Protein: CASSIPRTGDEKLFF.

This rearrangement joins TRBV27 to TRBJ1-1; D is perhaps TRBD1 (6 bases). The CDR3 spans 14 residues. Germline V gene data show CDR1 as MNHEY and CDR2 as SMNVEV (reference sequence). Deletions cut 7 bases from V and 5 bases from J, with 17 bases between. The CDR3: CASTPGAGLTEAFF. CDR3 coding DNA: TGTGCCAGCACCCCAGGGGCTGGACTGACTGAAGCTTTCTTT.

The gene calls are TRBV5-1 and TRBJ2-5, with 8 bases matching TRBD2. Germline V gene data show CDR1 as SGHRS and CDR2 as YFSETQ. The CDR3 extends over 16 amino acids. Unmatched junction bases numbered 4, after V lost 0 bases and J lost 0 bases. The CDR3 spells CASSLVIAGYQETQYF. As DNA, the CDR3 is TGCGCCAGCAGCTTGGTGATAGCGGGGTACCAAGAGACCCAGTACTTC.

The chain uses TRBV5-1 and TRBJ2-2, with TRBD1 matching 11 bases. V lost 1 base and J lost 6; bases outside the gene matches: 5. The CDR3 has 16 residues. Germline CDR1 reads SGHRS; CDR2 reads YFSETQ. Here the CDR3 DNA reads TGCGCCAGCAGCTTGCCCGGGACAGGGGGGGCCGGGGAGCTGTTTTTT. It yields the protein CASSLPGTGGAGELFF.

Written as DNA, the CDR3 is TGTGCCAGCAGTCGAACAGGGGGCATGTCCAATGAGCAGTTCTTC. Residues: CASSRTGGMSNEQFF. V usage is TRBV5-4 and J usage is TRBJ2-1; 9 nucleotides align to TRBD1. J lost 6 bases, V lost 5 bases, and 9 bases had no gene match. This CDR3 has 15 residues. Germline-derived CDR1 and CDR2 are SGHNT and YYREEE (reference sequence). Filled out from reference TRBV5-4 and TRBJ2-1, the complete variable domain reads ETGVTQSPTHLIKTRGQQVTLRCSSQSGHNTVSWYQQALGQGPQFIFQYYREEENGRGNFPPRFSGLQFPNYSSELNVNALELDDSALYLCASSRTGGMSNEQFFGPGTRLTVL.

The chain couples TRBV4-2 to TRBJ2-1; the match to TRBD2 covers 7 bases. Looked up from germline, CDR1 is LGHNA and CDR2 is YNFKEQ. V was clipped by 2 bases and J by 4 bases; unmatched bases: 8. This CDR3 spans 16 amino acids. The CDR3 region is CASSQRGGSLYNEQFF. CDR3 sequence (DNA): TGTGCCAGCAGCCAACGGGGCGGGAGCCTGTACAATGAGCAGTTCTTC.

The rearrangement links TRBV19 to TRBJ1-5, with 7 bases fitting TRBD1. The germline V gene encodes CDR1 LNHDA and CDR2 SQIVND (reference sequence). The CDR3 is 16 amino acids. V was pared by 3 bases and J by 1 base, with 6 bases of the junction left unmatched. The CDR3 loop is CASSIKTGQSNQPQHF. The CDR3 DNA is TGTGCCAGTAGTATTAAGACAGGGCAAAGCAATCAGCCCCAGCATTTT.

The CDR3 DNA follows: TGTGCCAGCAGTTGGGCAGGGGGCAACTATGGCTACACCTTC. Translating it yields CASSWAGGNYGYTF. V gene TRBV28 combines with J gene TRBJ1-2; the match to TRBD1 covers 8 bases. The CDR3 loop spans 14 amino acids. Trimming cost V 4 bases and J 2 bases; bases outside gene matches: 3. Germline assignment: CDR1 MDHEN and CDR2 SYDVKM.

This CDR3 is CASRSGKEKLFF. Written as DNA, the CDR3 is TGTGCCAGCAGATCCGGGAAGGAAAAACTGTTTTTT. This chain uses TRBV28 with TRBJ1-4; no firm D call. CDR1 and CDR2 from the germline V gene are MDHEN and SYDVKM. The CDR3 runs 12 residues. V lost 6 bases, J lost 8 bases, and 10 bases lay in between.

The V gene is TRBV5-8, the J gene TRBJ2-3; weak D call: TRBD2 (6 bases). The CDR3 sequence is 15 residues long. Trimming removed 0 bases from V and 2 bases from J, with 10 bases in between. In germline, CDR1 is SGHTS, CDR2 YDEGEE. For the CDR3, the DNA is TGTGCCAGCAGCTTGGTACGCGGGACCACAGATACGCAGTATTTT. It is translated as CASSLVRGTTDTQYF.

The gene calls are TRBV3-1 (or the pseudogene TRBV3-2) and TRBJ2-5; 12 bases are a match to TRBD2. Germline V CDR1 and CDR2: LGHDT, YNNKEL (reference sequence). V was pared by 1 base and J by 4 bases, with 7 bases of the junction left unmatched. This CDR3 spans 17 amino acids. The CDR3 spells CASSQVSSGRAGETQYF. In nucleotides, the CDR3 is TGTGCCAGCAGCCAAGTGTCTAGCGGGAGGGCCGGAGAGACCCAGTACTTC.

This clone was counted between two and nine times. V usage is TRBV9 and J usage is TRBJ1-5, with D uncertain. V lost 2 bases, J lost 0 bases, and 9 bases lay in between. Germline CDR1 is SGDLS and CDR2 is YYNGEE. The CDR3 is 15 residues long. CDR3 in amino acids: CASSVFGDSNQPQHF. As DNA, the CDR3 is TGTGCCAGCAGCGTCTTCGGGGATAGCAATCAGCCCCAGCATTTT.

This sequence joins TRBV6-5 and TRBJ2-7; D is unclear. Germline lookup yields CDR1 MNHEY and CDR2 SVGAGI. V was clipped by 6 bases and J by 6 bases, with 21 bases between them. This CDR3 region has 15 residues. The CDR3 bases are TGTGCCAGCAGCGGCCTGACTCCGAGCACCCCCGAGCAGTACTTC. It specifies CASSGLTPSTPEQYF.

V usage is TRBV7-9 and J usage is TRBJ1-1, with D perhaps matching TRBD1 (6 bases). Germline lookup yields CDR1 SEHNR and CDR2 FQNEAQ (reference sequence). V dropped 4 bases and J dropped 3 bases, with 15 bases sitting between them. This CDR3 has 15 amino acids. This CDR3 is CASSSQTGWDTEAFF. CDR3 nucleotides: TGTGCCAGCAGCTCCCAGACAGGATGGGACACTGAAGCTTTCTTT.

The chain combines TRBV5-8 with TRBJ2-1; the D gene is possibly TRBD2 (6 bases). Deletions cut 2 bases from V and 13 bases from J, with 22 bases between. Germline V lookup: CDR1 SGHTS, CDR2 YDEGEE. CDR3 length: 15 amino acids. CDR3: CASSFSVGSGFYQFF. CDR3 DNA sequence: TGTGCCAGCAGCTTCTCGGTTGGTAGCGGTTTCTACCAGTTCTTC.

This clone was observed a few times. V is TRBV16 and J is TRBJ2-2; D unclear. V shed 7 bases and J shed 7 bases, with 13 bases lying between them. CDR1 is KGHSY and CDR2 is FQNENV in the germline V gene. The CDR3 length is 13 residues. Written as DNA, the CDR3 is TGTGCCAGCAAAATACTCTCCGGCGGGGAGCTGTTTTTT. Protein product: CASKILSGGELFF.

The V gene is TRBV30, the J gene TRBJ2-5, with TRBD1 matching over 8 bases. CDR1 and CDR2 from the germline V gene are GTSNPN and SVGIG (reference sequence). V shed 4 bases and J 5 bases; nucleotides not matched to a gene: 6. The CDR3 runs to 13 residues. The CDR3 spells CAWTQGVRETQYF. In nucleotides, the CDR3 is TGTGCCTGGACACAGGGGGTGAGGGAGACCCAGTACTTC.

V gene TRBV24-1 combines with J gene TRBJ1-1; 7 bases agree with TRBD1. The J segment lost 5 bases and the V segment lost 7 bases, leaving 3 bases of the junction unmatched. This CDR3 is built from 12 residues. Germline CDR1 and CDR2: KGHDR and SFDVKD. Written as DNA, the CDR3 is TGTGCCACCAGCCCCAGGGGGACTGAAGCTTTCTTT. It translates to CATSPRGTEAFF.

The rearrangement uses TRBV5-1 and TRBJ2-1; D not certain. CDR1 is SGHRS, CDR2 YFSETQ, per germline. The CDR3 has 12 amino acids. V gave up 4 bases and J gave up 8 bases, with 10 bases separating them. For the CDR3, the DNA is TGCGCCAGCAGCCTGAGCGCCCATGAGCAGTTCTTC. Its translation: CASSLSAHEQFF.

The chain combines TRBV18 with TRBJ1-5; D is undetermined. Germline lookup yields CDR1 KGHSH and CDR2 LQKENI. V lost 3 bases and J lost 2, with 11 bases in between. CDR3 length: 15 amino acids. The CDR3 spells CASSPDPAGNQPQHF. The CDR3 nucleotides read TGTGCCAGCTCACCCGACCCGGCGGGCAATCAGCCCCAGCATTTT.

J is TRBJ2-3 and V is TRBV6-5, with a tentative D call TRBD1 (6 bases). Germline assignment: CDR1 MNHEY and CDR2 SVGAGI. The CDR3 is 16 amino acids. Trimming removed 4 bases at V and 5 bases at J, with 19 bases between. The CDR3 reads CASSSPVREGVDTQYF. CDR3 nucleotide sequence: TGTGCCAGCAGTTCTCCAGTAAGAGAGGGGGTAGATACGCAGTATTTT.

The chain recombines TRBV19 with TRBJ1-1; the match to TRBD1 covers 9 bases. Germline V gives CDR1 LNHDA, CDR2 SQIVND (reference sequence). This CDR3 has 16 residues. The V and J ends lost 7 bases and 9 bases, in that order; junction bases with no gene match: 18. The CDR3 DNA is TGTGCCAGTACCACACGACCGGGACAGGGTCATTACAAAGCTTTCTTT. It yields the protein CASTTRPGQGHYKAFF.

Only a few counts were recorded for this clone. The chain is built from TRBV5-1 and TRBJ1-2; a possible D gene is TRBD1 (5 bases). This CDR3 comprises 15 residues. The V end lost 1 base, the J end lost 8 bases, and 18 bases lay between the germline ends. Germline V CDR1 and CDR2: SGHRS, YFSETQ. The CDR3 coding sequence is TGCGCCAGCAGCTTGAATGTGGGGGGTATGGGCGGCTACACCTTC. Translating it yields CASSLNVGGMGGYTF. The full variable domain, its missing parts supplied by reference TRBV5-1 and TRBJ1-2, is KAGVTQTPRYLIKTRGQQVTLSCSPISGHRSVSWYQQTPGQGLQFLFEYFSETQRNKGNFPGRFSGRQFSNSRSEMNVSTLELGDSALYLCASSLNVGGMGGYTFGSGTRLTVV.

In DNA, the CDR3 is TGTGCCAGCAGCCCTCGGGACAGAGCCCTCTACGAGCAGTACTTC. This codes for CASSPRDRALYEQYF. The rearrangement links TRBV3-1 (or the pseudogene TRBV3-2) to TRBJ2-7; TRBD1 matches at 7 bases. CDR3 length: 15 amino acids. The V gene end was trimmed by 4 bases and the J gene end by 3 bases; junction bases not matched to a gene: 9. CDR1 is LGHDT, CDR2 YNNKEL, per germline (reference sequence).

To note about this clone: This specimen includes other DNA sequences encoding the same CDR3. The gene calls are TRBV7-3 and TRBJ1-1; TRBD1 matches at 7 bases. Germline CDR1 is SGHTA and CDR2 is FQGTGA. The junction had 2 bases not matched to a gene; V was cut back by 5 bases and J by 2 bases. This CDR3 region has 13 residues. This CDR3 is CASSRQGNTEAFF. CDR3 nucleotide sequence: TGTGCCAGCAGCCGACAGGGAAACACTGAAGCTTTCTTT.

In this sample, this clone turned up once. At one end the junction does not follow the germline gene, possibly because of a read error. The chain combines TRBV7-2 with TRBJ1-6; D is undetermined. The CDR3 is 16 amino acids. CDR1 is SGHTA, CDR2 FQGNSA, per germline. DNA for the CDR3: TGTGCCAACAGCTTAGGCGGTCAGTCCTATAATTCACCCCTCCACTTT. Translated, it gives CANSLGGQSYNSPLHF.

The CDR3 DNA reads TGTGCCAGCAGCCCAAAAGGCGGCACGGCTTTCTTT. Protein sequence: CASSPKGGTAFF. This rearrangement joins TRBV5-6 to TRBJ1-1; no firm D call. This CDR3 is built from 12 residues. Trimming left V 4 bases short and J 11 bases short, with 15 bases between. Germline-derived CDR1 and CDR2 are SGHDT and YYEEEE. Full variable domain (rest looked up from reference TRBV5-6 and TRBJ1-1): DAGVTQSPTHLIKTRGQQVTLRCSPKSGHDTVSWYQQALGQGPQFIFQYYEEEERQRGNFPDRFSGHQFPNYSSELNVNALLLGDSALYLCASSPKGGTAFFGQGTRLTVV.

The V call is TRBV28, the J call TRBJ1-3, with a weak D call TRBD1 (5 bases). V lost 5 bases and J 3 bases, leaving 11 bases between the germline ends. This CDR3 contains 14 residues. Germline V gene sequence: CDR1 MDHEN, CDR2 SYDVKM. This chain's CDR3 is CASSQGYIGNTIYF. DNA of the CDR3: TGTGCCAGCAGTCAGGGTTATATTGGAAACACCATATATTTT. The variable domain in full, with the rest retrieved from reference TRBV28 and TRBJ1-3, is DVKVTQSSRYLVKRTGEKVFLECVQDMDHENMFWYRQDPGLGLRLIYFSYDVKMKEKGDIPEGYSVSREKKERFSLILESASTNQTSMYLCASSQGYIGNTIYFGEGSWLTVV.

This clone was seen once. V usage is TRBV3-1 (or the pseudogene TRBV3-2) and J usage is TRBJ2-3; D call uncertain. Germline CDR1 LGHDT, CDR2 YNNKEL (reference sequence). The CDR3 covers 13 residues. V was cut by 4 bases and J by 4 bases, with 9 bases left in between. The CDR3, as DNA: TGTGCCAGCAGCCTAGTAATGCCAGATACGCAGTATTTT. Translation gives CASSLVMPDTQYF.

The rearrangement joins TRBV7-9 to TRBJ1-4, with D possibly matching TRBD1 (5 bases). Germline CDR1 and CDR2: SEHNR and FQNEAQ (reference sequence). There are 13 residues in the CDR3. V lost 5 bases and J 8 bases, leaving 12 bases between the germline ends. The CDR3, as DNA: TGTGCCAGCAGCATCCAGGGTGAAGAAAAACTGTTTTTT. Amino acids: CASSIQGEEKLFF.